This T cell receptor (beta chain) was recovered during a study of cytomegalovirus exposure and HLA in healthy donors. A remark on this clone: The antigen is not known.

A multiplex PCR was run with 60 Vbeta primers and 13 Jbeta primers. Clones were read by immunoSEQ multiplex PCR, and TCRdb kept only the in-frame ones, dropping some. The sample includes under 200,000 clones, about 76% of them seen just once. General observations from the study: Reportedly, diagnosis of cytomegalovirus status by the classifier showed high specificity and sensitivity. Later analysis associated a missense DCLRE1C variant with TCR beta V- and J-gene trimming. According to an earlier analysis, most TCR beta V segments yielded productive rearrangements about 87% or about 30% of the time.

The receptor's source is a woman between 35 and 50 years old in good health and CMV-seropositive. Sequenced input: PBMCs.

The CDR3: CASSADRGQQFF. The CDR3 nucleotides are TGTGCCAGCAGCGCCGACAGGGGGCAGCAGTTCTTC. The genes are TRBV9 and TRBJ2-1, with TRBD1 matching over 10 bases. The CDR3 totals 12 residues. In germline, CDR1 is SGDLS, CDR2 YYNGEE. V lost 3 bases, J lost 11 bases, and 2 bases stayed unmatched.